This TCR beta chain was identified during a study of T-cell memory formation after mild COVID-19. About the research overall: TCR clusters showed largely donor specificity.

In its sample, this clonotype was seen a few times. CDR3 length: 11 residues. Trimming shortened V by 0 bases and J by 7 bases, and 4 bases separated the two germline ends. Germline CDR1 reads DFQATT; CDR2 reads SNEGSKA (reference sequence). Constant-segment primers and 5'RACE yielded cDNA libraries for TCR alpha and TCR beta, each carrying sample barcodes and UMIs. One entry per CDR3 protein, called by TCRdb with MiXCR from the 5' RACE reads. The top ten clones hold roughly 8.2% of a sample with about 560,000 distinct CDR3 sequences, roughly 17% of them seen once. The rearrangement joins TRBV20-1 to TRBJ2-1; D is ambiguous. The specimen sequenced was PBMCs or a T cell subset sorted from them (not recorded which). The receptor was derived from an adult woman who had mild COVID-19 (a few samples of this study predate the infection). Cell type and time point are not known. The CDR3 reads CSARDGNEQFF. The CDR3 DNA reads TGCAGTGCTAGAGATGGTAATGAGCAGTTCTTC.